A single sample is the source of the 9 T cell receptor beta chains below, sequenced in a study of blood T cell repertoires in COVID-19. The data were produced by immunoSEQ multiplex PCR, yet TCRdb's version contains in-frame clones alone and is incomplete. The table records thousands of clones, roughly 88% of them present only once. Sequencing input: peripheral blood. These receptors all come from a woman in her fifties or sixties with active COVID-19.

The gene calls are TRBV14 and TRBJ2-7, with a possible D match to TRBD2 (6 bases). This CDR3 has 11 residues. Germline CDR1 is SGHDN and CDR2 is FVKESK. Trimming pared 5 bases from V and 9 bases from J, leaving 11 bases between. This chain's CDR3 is CASSGRGGQYF. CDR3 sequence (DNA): TGTGCCAGCAGCGGCCGGGGAGGGCAGTACTTC.

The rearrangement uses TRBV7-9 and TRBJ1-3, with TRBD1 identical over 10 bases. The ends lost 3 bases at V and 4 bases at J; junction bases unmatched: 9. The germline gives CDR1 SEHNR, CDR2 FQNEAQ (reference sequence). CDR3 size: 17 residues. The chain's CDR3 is CASSLLGQGSGGNTIYF. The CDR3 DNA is TGTGCCAGCAGCTTGCTGGGACAGGGGTCAGGGGGAAACACCATATATTTT.

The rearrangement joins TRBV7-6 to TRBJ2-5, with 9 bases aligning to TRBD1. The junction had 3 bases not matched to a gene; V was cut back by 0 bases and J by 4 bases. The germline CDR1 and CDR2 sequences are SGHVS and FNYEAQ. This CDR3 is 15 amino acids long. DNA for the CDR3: TGTGCCAGCAGCTTAGCCGGGACAGGGCCAGAGACCCAGTACTTC. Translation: CASSLAGTGPETQYF.

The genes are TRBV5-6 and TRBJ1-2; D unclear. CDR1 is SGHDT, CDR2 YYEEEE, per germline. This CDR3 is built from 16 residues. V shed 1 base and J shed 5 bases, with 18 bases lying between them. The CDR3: CASSLIGEAISYGYTF. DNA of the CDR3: TGTGCCAGCAGCTTGATTGGGGAGGCAATTAGTTATGGCTACACCTTC.

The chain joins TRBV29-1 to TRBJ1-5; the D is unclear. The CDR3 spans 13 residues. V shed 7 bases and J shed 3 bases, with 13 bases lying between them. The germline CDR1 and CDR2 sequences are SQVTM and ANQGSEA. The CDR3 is CSGEPGNNQPQHF. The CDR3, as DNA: TGCAGCGGGGAGCCGGGGAACAATCAGCCCCAGCATTTT.

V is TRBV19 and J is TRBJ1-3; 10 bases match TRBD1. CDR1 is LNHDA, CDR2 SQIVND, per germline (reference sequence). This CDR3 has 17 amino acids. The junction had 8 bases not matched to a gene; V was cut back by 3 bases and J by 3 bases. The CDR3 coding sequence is TGTGCCAGTAGTATTGATGGGACAGGGGTAATTGGAAACACCATATATTTT. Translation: CASSIDGTGVIGNTIYF.

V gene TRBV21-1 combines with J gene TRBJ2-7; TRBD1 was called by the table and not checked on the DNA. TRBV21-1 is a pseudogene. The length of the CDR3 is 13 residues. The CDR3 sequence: CASTGHLSYEQYF. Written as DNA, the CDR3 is TGTGCCAGCACCGGACACCTCTCCTACGAGCAGTACTTC.

The CDR3 DNA sequence: TGTGCCAGCAGCTCTGGCGGTAGCACAGATACGCAGTATTTT. As protein: CASSSGGSTDTQYF. The chain couples TRBV5-4 to TRBJ2-3; D is unresolved. From germline, CDR1 is SGHNT and CDR2 YYREEE (reference sequence). Trimming stripped 3 bases from V and 0 bases from J, with 8 bases between. CDR3 length: 14 amino acids. Full variable domain (remainder filled in from reference TRBV5-4 and TRBJ2-3): ETGVTQSPTHLIKTRGQQVTLRCSSQSGHNTVSWYQQALGQGPQFIFQYYREEENGRGNFPPRFSGLQFPNYSSELNVNALELDDSALYLCASSSGGSTDTQYFGPGTRLTVL.

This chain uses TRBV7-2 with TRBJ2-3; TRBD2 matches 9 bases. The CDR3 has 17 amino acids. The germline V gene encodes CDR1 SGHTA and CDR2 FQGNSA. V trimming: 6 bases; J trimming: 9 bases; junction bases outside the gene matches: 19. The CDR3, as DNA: TGTGCCAGCAGTTCATACGGATACGGCGGGGGGGCAGGGACGCAGTATTTT. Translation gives CASSSYGYGGGAGTQYF.